The T cell receptor (beta chain) described here comes from a study of CD4+ T cells in melanoma. Sequencing used immunoSEQ multiplex PCR; TCRdb keeps in-frame clones, though not all of them. Counted here are 6,000 to 8,500 clones, around two thirds occurring once; the ten biggest clones make up 22%. The TCR was taken from a human donor with melanoma. Material for sequencing was cells from a culture (not recorded whether cultured in vitro).

The CDR3 coding sequence is TGTGCCAGCACGCTCACAGATACGCAGTATTTT. Translated: CASTLTDTQYF. This rearrangement joins TRBV7-2 to TRBJ2-3; D unresolved. The germline V gene has CDR1 SGHTA and CDR2 FQGNSA. Trimming removed 7 bases from V and 2 bases from J, with 4 bases in between. This CDR3 has 11 amino acids.